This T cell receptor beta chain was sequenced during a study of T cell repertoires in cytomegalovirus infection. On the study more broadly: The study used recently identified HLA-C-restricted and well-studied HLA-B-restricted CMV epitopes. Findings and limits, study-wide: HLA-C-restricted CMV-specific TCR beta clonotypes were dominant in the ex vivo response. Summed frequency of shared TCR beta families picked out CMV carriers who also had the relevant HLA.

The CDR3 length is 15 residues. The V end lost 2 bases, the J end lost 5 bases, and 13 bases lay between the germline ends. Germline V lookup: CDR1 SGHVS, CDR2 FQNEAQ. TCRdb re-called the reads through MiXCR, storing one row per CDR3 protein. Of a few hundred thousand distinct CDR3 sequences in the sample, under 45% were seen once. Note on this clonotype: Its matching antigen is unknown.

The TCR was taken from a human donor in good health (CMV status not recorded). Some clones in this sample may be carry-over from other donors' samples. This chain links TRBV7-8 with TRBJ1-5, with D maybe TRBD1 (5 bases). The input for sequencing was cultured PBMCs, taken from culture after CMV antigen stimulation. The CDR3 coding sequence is TGTGCCAGCAGCTTATCGGGGGGGTGGTATCAGCCCCAGCATTTT. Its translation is CASSLSGGWYQPQHF.